Presented here are 30 T cell receptor beta chains from one specimen sequenced in a study of T cells in Graves' hyperthyroidism and ophthalmopathy. TCR beta CDR3 regions were amplified from RNA. Carried out on the TCR CDR3, a first-round RT-PCR used the HTBI primer set. Via MiXCR, TCRdb re-called the multiplex PCR reads, giving one row per CDR3 protein. The table lists around 370,000 distinct CDR3 sequences, 15% to 20% of them singletons. Specimen: blood. Receptors were obtained from a man younger than 35 with Graves' ophthalmopathy.

This clonotype was seen many times. The rearrangement joins TRBV12-3 or TRBV12-4 to TRBJ2-7, with a tentative D call TRBD2 (6 bases). The V and J ends lost 3 bases and 4 bases respectively, with 16 bases between them. The CDR3 is 15 amino acids. CDR3 in DNA: TGTGCCAGCAGTTTGGGGCGGGGCGTAGGGTACGAGCAGTACTTC. This encodes CASSLGRGVGYEQYF.

This rearrangement joins TRBV20-1 to TRBJ2-3, with 8 bases matching TRBD2. Per the germline V gene, CDR1 is DFQATT and CDR2 is SNEGSKA (reference sequence). V lost 1 base to trimming and J lost 6 bases; unmatched junction nucleotides: 3. The CDR3 consists of 13 residues. The CDR3 bases are TGCAGTGCTAGAGGCGGGGGGCAGGATACGCAGTATTTT. Its translation is CSARGGGQDTQYF.

This clonotype was counted ten times or more. The rearrangement links TRBV18 to TRBJ2-7; TRBD2 is a possible D gene (5 bases). CDR3 length equals 15 residues. The germline V gene has CDR1 KGHSH and CDR2 LQKENI. Trimming removed 2 bases from V and 1 base from J, with 12 bases in between. This CDR3 is CASSPEGAASYEQYF. DNA for the CDR3: TGTGCCAGCTCACCAGAAGGAGCGGCGTCCTACGAGCAGTACTTC.

The J gene is TRBJ1-2, the V gene TRBV10-3; D is undetermined. V was trimmed by 0 bases and J by 8 bases, leaving 16 bases between them. Germline values: CDR1 ENHRY, CDR2 SYGVKD. CDR3 length: 15 residues. Written as DNA, the CDR3 is TGTGCCATCAGTGAGTCGTCCAGTTTGATGGAGGGCTACACCTTC. The encoded protein is CAISESSSLMEGYTF.

This chain links TRBV4-1 with TRBJ1-4, with a possible D match to TRBD1 (5 bases). The CDR3 loop spans 16 amino acids. V lost 4 bases, J lost 8 bases, and 20 bases lay in between. Germline loops: CDR1 MGHRA, CDR2 YSYEKL. CDR3 in DNA: TGCGCCAGCAGCCGTGCGGGTGCAGGGAGTTGGGAAAAACTGTTTTTT. This translates into CASSRAGAGSWEKLFF.

Concerning this clonotype itself: Since a much larger clone is just one base distant, this may be a read error. Written as DNA, the CDR3 is TGTGCCAGCCGTATGAACCTAGCGGGGGGGCTAGATGAGCAGTTCTTC. This sequence encodes CASRMNLAGGLDEQFF. This sequence joins TRBV2 and TRBJ2-1; 12 bases are shared with TRBD2. The germline V gene encodes CDR1 SNHLY and CDR2 FYNNEI. This CDR3 contains 16 residues. Trimming at V came to 8 bases and at J to 8 bases, leaving 13 bases not matched to a gene.

This clonotype was recorded many times. The gene calls are TRBV6-6 and TRBJ1-1, with D perhaps TRBD1 (6 bases). The V and J ends lost 2 bases and 0 bases respectively, with 10 bases between them. The CDR3 totals 15 residues. Germline V gene lookup returns CDR1 MNHNY and CDR2 SVGAGI (reference sequence). In nucleotides, the CDR3 is TGTGCCAGCAGTTACGGACAGACCTTGAACACTGAAGCTTTCTTT. It yields the protein CASSYGQTLNTEAFF.

The V gene is TRBV9, the J gene TRBJ1-1; D call uncertain. V lost 3 bases and J lost 4, with 10 bases in between. Germline V CDR1 and CDR2: SGDLS, YYNGEE. The CDR3 covers 13 residues. CDR3 in DNA: TGTGCCAGCAGCGCTTGGGCGGGCACTGAAGCTTTCTTT. Its protein is CASSAWAGTEAFF.

V usage is TRBV18 and J usage is TRBJ2-3; 8 bases align to TRBD2. J gave up 6 bases and V 2 bases, and 4 bases lay outside the gene matches. The CDR3 has 14 residues. The germline gives CDR1 KGHSH, CDR2 LQKENI. The CDR3 spells CASSPTGGPDTQYF. In DNA, the CDR3 is TGTGCCAGCTCACCAACGGGGGGGCCGGATACGCAGTATTTT.

This chain joins TRBV29-1 and TRBJ2-7, with 7 positions matching TRBD1. V was pared by 7 bases and J by 5 bases, with 8 bases of the junction left unmatched. The CDR3 has 12 amino acids. Germline CDR1 reads SQVTM; CDR2 reads ANQGSEA. The CDR3 DNA is TGCAGCGCTCAGGGGGAGCCTAACGAGCAGTACTTC. This gives the protein CSAQGEPNEQYF.

Worth noting for this clonotype: A much larger clone lies a single base off, so this may be a read error. The V and J genes are TRBV6-1 and TRBJ1-2; tentative D call: TRBD1 (6 bases). This CDR3 spans 13 amino acids. Germline CDR1 and CDR2: MNHNS and SASEGT. CDR3 nucleotide sequence: TGTGCCAGCAACATACAGGGAGGCTATGGCCACACCTTC. Translation gives CASNIQGGYGHTF.

The genes are TRBV19 and TRBJ1-6; D is undetermined. The V end was cut by 6 bases, the J end by 10 bases, with 19 bases between. The CDR3 spans 15 residues. The germline V gene has CDR1 LNHDA and CDR2 SQIVND (reference sequence). The CDR3 reads CASRGKGRGESPLHF. DNA of the CDR3: TGTGCCAGTAGGGGGAAAGGACGAGGCGAATCACCCCTCCACTTT.

V is TRBV5-1 and J is TRBJ2-1; D call uncertain. Near its end, the DNA agrees better with TRBJ2-7, so the J call may be wrong. The CDR3 consists of 15 residues. Looked up from germline, CDR1 is SGHRS and CDR2 is YFSETQ. The CDR3, as DNA: TGCGCCAGCAGCTTGGTTCTAGAACCCTACAATGAGCAGTACTTC. This gives the protein CASSLVLEPYNEQYF.

The chain recombines TRBV29-1 with TRBJ2-1, with 10 bases identical to TRBD2. Germline CDR1 SQVTM, CDR2 ANQGSEA. The CDR3 has 16 residues. V lost 0 bases, J lost 0 bases, and 2 bases stayed unmatched. The CDR3 sequence: CSVEDRLAGSYNEQFF. CDR3 DNA: TGCAGCGTTGAAGATCGACTAGCGGGCTCCTACAATGAGCAGTTCTTC.

The sample holds a few counts of this clonotype. V and J are TRBV19 and TRBJ1-2; D not resolved. V lost 6 bases to trimming and J lost 5 bases, with 19 bases between them. CDR3 length: 15 amino acids. Germline CDR1 LNHDA, CDR2 SQIVND (reference sequence). CDR3 DNA: TGTGCCAGTAGCAGCTACGACGGATCGGGGTATGGCTACACCTTC. Its translation: CASSSYDGSGYGYTF.

V is TRBV6-1 and J is TRBJ1-1, with 10 bases matching TRBD1. Germline V CDR1 and CDR2: MNHNS, SASEGT. CDR3 size: 14 residues. The V segment lost 10 bases and the J segment 1 base; nucleotides outside the gene matches: 6. CDR3 region: CAKGTGDRNTEAFF. The DNA for the CDR3 is TGTGCCAAAGGGACAGGGGACAGGAACACTGAAGCTTTCTTT.

Concerning this clonotype itself: Possible read error: a much larger clone is one base away. This chain joins TRBV5-4 and TRBJ2-1; the D is unclear. From germline, CDR1 is SGHNT and CDR2 YYREEE (reference sequence). The CDR3 covers 16 residues. The CDR3 protein is CASSLGGVAGYNGQFF. CDR3 coding DNA: TGTGCCAGCAGCTTGGGTGGCGTAGCAGGATACAATGGGCAGTTCTTC.

This clonotype was seen repeatedly, ten times or more. This chain connects TRBV5-1 to TRBJ2-7, with D unclear. V gave up 0 bases and J gave up 6 bases, with 4 bases separating them. Germline V lookup: CDR1 SGHRS, CDR2 YFSETQ. The CDR3 is made up of 11 amino acids. CDR3 loop: CASSLEGEQYF. For the CDR3, the DNA is TGCGCCAGCAGCTTGGAAGGCGAGCAGTACTTC.

This clonotype was seen repeatedly, ten times or more. V usage is TRBV12-3 or TRBV12-4 and J usage is TRBJ2-2; 7 bases are a match to TRBD1. The CDR3 sequence is 15 residues long. Germline trimming cut 3 bases from V and 3 bases from J; bases unmatched to any gene: 4. CDR3 residues: CASSFGTGDTGELFF. CDR3 in DNA: TGTGCCAGCAGTTTCGGCACAGGGGACACCGGGGAGCTGTTTTTT.

This clonotype was seen a few times. The gene calls are TRBV28 and TRBJ2-4; no reliable D call. This CDR3 has 14 amino acids. In germline, CDR1 is MDHEN, CDR2 SYDVKM. Trimming cost V 2 bases and J 5 bases, with 10 bases left between them. The CDR3: CASSLDTPQNIQYF. The CDR3, as DNA: TGTGCCAGCAGTTTAGATACCCCGCAAAACATTCAGTACTTC.

This clonotype was seen more than once but under ten times. A much larger clonotype is one base distant, so this may be a read error. The gene calls are TRBV18 and TRBJ2-3; D unclear. The CDR3 has 13 amino acids. In germline, CDR1 is KGHSH, CDR2 LQKENI. The CDR3 region has the DNA TGTGCCAGCCCACCTTTGACGACAGATACGCAGTATTTT. The encoded protein is CASPPLTTDTQYF.

This clonotype was detected many times. The V call is TRBV5-1, the J call TRBJ1-1; 8 bases are a match to TRBD1. CDR3 length: 13 amino acids. Germline V gene lookup returns CDR1 SGHRS and CDR2 YFSETQ. Losses at the gene ends were 5 bases for V and 3 bases for J; bases not matched to a gene: 3. CDR3 loop: CASRTGGYTEAFF. The CDR3 bases are TGCGCCAGCAGAACAGGGGGGTACACTGAAGCTTTCTTT.

This clonotype has a count of ten or more. The chain's CDR3 is CASSSPGLNTEAFF. CDR3 DNA sequence: TGTGCCAGCAGTTCCCCCGGCCTGAACACTGAAGCTTTCTTT. The chain carries TRBV27 and TRBJ1-1; D unclear. The CDR3 is made up of 14 amino acids. The germline V gene has CDR1 MNHEY and CDR2 SMNVEV (reference sequence). Trimming took 4 bases from V and 0 from J, leaving 9 bases between them.

V gene TRBV19 combines with J gene TRBJ2-7; D might be TRBD1 (5 bases). Trimming removed 5 bases at V and 3 bases at J, with 11 bases between. The germline gives CDR1 LNHDA, CDR2 SQIVND (reference sequence). The CDR3 sequence is 13 residues long. In DNA, the CDR3 is TGTGCCAGTAGTGCAGGGTCTCTCTACGAGCAGTACTTC. Amino acids: CASSAGSLYEQYF.

The sample holds many counts of this clonotype. The chain employs TRBV20-1 and TRBJ1-2, with D possibly being TRBD1 (5 bases). CDR3 length: 13 residues. Trimming took off 6 bases at V and 10 bases at J, with 21 bases between the two ends. The germline V gene encodes CDR1 DFQATT and CDR2 SNEGSKA (reference sequence). CDR3 in DNA: TGCAGTGCACTCTCCGGGACGGGAGAGGACTACACCTTC. It encodes CSALSGTGEDYTF.

In this sample, this clonotype turned up many times. The chain links TRBV2 to TRBJ2-6; 10 positions match TRBD1. The CDR3 is 17 residues long. The V gene end was trimmed by 7 bases and the J gene end by 2 bases; junction bases not matched to a gene: 8. Germline-derived CDR1 and CDR2 are SNHLY and FYNNEI. CDR3: CASMEGTGVPGANVLTF. The CDR3 DNA follows: TGTGCCAGCATGGAAGGGACAGGGGTTCCTGGGGCCAACGTCCTGACTTTC.

V and J are TRBV20-1 and TRBJ2-5; D gene unclear. Trimming removed 1 base at V and 9 bases at J, with 21 bases between. Germline CDR1 reads DFQATT; CDR2 reads SNEGSKA (reference sequence). The CDR3 is 15 residues long. The CDR3, as DNA: TGCAGTGCTAGAGGTCTTCGAGGCCCTAGGTTCCCCCAGTACTTC. It codes for CSARGLRGPRFPQYF.

This clonotype was counted ten times or more. In DNA, the CDR3 is TGTGCCAGCAGTGATGGGGTCAGGGAAGGCGGGGAGCTGTTTTTT. The encoded protein is CASSDGVREGGELFF. The V and J genes are TRBV2 and TRBJ2-2, with a weak D call TRBD1 (5 bases). CDR1 is SNHLY, CDR2 FYNNEI, per germline. The CDR3 length is 15 residues. The V and J ends lost 3 bases and 7 bases respectively, with 15 bases between them.

In this sample, this clonotype turned up many times. This chain joins TRBV29-1 and TRBJ1-2; 9 bases agree with TRBD1. Per germline, CDR1 SQVTM and CDR2 ANQGSEA. Unmatched junction bases numbered 4, after V lost 6 bases and J lost 2 bases. The CDR3 is 13 amino acids. The CDR3 bases are TGCAGCGTGACAGGGGGTTGGAACTATGGCTACACCTTC. As protein: CSVTGGWNYGYTF.

This clonotype was counted between two and nine times. V gene TRBV24-1 combines with J gene TRBJ2-1, with 12 bases that match TRBD1. CDR3 length: 15 residues. V shed 6 bases and J 9 bases; nucleotides not matched to a gene: 8. Germline values: CDR1 KGHDR, CDR2 SFDVKD. The CDR3 nucleotides read TGTGCCACCAGTAGGGACAGGGGGCCGTATGCTGAGCAGTTCTTC. It encodes CATSRDRGPYAEQFF.